This TCR beta chain was captured in a study of OX40 agonist ivuxolimab in advanced cancers. Autoimmune disease history or systemic immunosuppression led to patients being barred. At baseline, cycle 4 day 1, and cycle 7 day 1, blood was sampled. The length of the CDR3 is 14 residues. Looked up from germline, CDR1 is ENHRY and CDR2 is SYGVKD. V gave up 4 bases and J gave up 2 bases, with 9 bases separating them. Generated by immunoSEQ multiplex PCR, the TCRdb table keeps only in-frame clones and is missing some. The data show 20,000 to 25,000 clones, with roughly 93% seen just once and almost 50% held by the top ten.

V gene TRBV10-3 combines with J gene TRBJ1-5; D not resolved. The sequencing here drew on CD4+ or CD8+ T cells sorted from blood, taken in a trial of the OX40 agonist ivuxolimab. This sequence was found in an adult with an advanced solid tumor such as melanoma, head and neck, liver or kidney cancer. The CDR3 DNA is TGTGCCATCAGTGGCGCGAGGGGCAATCAGCCCCAGCATTTT. Translated, it gives CAISGARGNQPQHF.